This T cell receptor beta chain emerged from a study of blood T cell repertoires in COVID-19. Study-level background: PBMCs, B-cell-depleted T cells, or T cells were the source of the cDNA or gDNA that made up the material.

Germline CDR1 SGHNT, CDR2 YENEEA. This CDR3 has 11 amino acids. This clone was seen a handful of times. Clones were sequenced by immunoSEQ multiplex PCR, and TCRdb holds only the in-frame ones, with some missing. This repertoire shows about 180,000 clones, around 79% found once; its top ten account for about 7.8%. V is TRBV11-3 and J is TRBJ1-5, with unresolved D. This TCR derives from a woman aged 60 to 75 with COVID-19, enrolled during active disease. The material sequenced was peripheral blood. The CDR3 sequence: CGFPGNQPQHF. CDR3 DNA sequence: TGTGGATTCCCGGGCAATCAGCCCCAGCATTTT.